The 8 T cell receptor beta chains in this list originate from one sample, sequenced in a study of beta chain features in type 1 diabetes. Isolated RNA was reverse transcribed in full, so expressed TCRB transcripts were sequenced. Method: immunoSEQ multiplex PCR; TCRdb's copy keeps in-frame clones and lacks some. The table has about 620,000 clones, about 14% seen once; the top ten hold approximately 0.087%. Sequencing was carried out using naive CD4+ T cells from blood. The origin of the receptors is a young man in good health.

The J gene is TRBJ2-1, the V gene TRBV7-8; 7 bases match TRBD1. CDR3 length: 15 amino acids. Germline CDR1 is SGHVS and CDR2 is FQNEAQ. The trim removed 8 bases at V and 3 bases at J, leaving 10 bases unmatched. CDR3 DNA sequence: TGTGCCAGCCATATAGGACAGGCTGACTACAATGAGCAGTTCTTC. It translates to CASHIGQADYNEQFF.

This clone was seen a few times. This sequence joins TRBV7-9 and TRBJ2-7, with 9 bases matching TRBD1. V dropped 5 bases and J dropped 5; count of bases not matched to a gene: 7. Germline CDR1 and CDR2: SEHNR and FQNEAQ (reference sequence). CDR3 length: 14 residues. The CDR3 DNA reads TGTGCCAGCAGCCTCGGAGGGACAGGGAACGAGCAGTACTTC. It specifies CASSLGGTGNEQYF.

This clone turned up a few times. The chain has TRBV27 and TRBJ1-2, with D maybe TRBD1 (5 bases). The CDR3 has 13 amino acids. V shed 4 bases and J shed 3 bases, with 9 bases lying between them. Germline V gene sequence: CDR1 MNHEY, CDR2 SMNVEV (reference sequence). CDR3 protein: CASSSMGDYGYTF. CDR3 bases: TGTGCCAGCAGTTCCATGGGGGACTATGGCTACACCTTC.

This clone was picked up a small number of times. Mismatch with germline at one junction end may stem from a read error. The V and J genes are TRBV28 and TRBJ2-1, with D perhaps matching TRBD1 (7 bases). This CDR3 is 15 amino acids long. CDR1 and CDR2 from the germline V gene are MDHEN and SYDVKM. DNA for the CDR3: TGTGCCACCAGTGCGGGACAGCTTAGTCTGTATGAGCAGTTCTTC. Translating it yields CATSAGQLSLYEQFF.

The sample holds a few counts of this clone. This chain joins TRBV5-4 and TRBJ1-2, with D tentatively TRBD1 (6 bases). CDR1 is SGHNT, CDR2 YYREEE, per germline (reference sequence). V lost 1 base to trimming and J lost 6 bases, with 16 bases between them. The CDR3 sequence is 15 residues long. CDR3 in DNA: TGTGCCAGCAGCTTGAGGACCACAGGGTCAGATGGCTACACCTTC. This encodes CASSLRTTGSDGYTF.

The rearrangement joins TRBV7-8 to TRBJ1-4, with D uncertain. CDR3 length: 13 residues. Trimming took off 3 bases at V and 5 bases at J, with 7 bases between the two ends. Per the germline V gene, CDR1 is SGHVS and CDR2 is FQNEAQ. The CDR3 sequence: CASSFQLNEKLFF. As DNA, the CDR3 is TGTGCCAGCAGCTTTCAGCTAAATGAAAAACTGTTTTTT.

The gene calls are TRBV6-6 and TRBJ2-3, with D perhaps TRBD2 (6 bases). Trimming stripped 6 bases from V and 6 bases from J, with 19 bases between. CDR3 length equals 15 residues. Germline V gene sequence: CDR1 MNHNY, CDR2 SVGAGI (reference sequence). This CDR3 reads CASRQGGSLRDTQYF. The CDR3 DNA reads TGTGCCAGCAGACAAGGAGGGTCTCTCAGGGATACGCAGTATTTT.

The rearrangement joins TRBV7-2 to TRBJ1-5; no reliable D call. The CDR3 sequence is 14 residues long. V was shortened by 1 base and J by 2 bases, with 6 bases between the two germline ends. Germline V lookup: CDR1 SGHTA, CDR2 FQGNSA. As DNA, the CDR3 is TGTGCCAGCAGCTTAGGGCAGCGCAATCAGCCCCAGCATTTT. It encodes CASSLGQRNQPQHF.